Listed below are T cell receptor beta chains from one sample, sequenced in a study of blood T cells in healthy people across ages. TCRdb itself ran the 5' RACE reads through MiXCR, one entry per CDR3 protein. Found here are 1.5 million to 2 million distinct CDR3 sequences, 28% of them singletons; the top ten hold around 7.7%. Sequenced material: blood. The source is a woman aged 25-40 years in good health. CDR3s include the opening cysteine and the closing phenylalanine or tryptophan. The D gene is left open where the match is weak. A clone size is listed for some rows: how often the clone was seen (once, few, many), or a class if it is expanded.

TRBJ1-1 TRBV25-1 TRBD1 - CASKVYRGRLAEAFF TGTGCCAGCAAAGTCTACAGGGGCCGGTTGGCTGAAGCTTTCTTT
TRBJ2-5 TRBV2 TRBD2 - CAGSGGYQETQYF TGTGCCGGTAGCGGGGGGTACCAAGAGACCCAGTACTTC
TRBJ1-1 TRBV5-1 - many CASSSTPQGTEAFF TGCGCCAGCAGCTCGACCCCCCAGGGAACTGAAGCTTTCTTT
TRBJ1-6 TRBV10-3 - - CAISGEGGNNSPLHF TGTGCCATCAGTGGGGAGGGGGGTAATAATTCACCCCTCCACTTT
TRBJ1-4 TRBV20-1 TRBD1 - CSANRGPATNEKLFF TGCAGTGCTAACAGGGGGCCGGCGACTAATGAAAAACTGTTTTTT
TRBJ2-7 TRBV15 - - CATSRAEHYEQYF TGTGCCACCAGCAGGGCGGAGCACTACGAGCAGTACTTC
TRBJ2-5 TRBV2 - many CASERETQYF TGTGCCAGCGAGCGGGAGACCCAGTACTTC
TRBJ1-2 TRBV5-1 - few CASSLDAGGGYTF TGCGCCAGCAGCTTGGACGCCGGAGGTGGCTACACCTTC
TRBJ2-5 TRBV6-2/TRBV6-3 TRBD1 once CASRPWTGDETQYF TGTGCCAGCAGGCCCTGGACAGGGGATGAGACCCAGTACTTC
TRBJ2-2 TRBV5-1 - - CASSLDGGGSAGELFF TGCGCCAGCAGCTTGGATGGGGGCGGATCCGCCGGGGAGCTGTTTTTT
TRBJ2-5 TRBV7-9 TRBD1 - CASSLNLRGTGVGETQYF TGTGCCAGCAGCTTAAATCTTCGGGGAACAGGGGTCGGAGAGACCCAGTACTTC
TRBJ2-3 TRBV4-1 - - CASSQGRAPGADTQYF TGCGCCAGCAGCCAAGGGCGGGCCCCGGGGGCAGATACGCAGTATTTT
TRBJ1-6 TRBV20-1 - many CSPRAPSYNSPLHF TGCAGCCCTCGAGCCCCCTCCTATAATTCACCCCTCCACTTT
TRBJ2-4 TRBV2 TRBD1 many CASSGGQGIAKNIQYF TGTGCCAGCAGTGGGGGACAGGGGATAGCCAAAAACATTCAGTACTTC
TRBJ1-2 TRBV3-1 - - CASSQDLARDGYTF TGTGCCAGCAGCCAAGATCTGGCACGCGATGGCTACACCTTC
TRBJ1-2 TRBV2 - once CASIADGNYGYTF TGTGCCAGCATAGCGGACGGGAACTATGGCTACACCTTC
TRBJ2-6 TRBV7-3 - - CASSRDPGASVLTF TGTGCCAGCAGCCGGGACCCTGGGGCCAGCGTCCTGACTTTC
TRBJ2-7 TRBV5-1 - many CASSLGGSRAYEQYF TGCGCCAGCAGCTTGGGTGGTAGTAGGGCCTACGAGCAGTACTTC
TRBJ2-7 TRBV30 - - CAWSAHDYEQYF TGTGCCTGGAGTGCTCACGACTACGAGCAGTACTTC
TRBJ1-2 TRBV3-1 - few CASSQGGRHTF TGTGCCAGCAGCCAAGGCGGCCGTCACACCTTC
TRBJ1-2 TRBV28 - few CASSRGGNTNYGYTF TGTGCCAGCAGTCGAGGGGGTAACACTAACTATGGCTACACCTTC
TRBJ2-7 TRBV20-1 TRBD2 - CSARASGSEQYF TGCAGTGCTAGAGCTAGCGGGAGCGAGCAGTACTTC